This TCR beta chain was recorded in a study of T cells expressing NK-cell markers. Looking at the study overall: CD3+CD56+NKG2C+, CD3+CD56+NKG2C- and CD3+CD56-NKG2C+ T cells, once sorted, supplied the TCR beta repertoires. Most of the eight sequenced donors tested HCMV-seropositive; one tested seronegative. Study-wide findings and caveats: Among several donors, these clonotypes also ranked first in the CD3+CD56-NKG2C+ fraction.

With UMIs, 5'RACE template switching was used to make TCR beta cDNA. TCRdb reanalyzed the 5' RACE reads and collapses them to one entry per CDR3 protein, without DNA. The listing records 120,000 to 150,000 distinct CDR3 sequences. CDR3 length: 15 amino acids. The germline CDR1 and CDR2 sequences are SGHRS and YFSETQ. To note about this clonotype: Its antigen is not known.

The chain uses TRBV5-1 and TRBJ1-2; lacking DNA, the TRBD1 call made by TCRdb goes unchecked. This TCR came from a young man in good health. The sample consisted of blood T cells: a sorted CD56 or NKG2C T cell subset, CD4+ or CD8+ T cells, or bulk PBMC T cells (not recorded which). The CDR3 sequence: CASSLTQGATYGYTF.